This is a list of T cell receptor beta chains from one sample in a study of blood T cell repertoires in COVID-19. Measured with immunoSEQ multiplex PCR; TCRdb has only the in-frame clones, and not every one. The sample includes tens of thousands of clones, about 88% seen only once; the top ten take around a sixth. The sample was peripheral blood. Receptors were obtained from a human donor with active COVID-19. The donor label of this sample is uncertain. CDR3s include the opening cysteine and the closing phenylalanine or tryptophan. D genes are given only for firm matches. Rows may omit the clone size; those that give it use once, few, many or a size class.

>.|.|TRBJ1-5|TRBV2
CASRAHGPAKQPQHF
TGTGCCAGCAGGGCCCATGGGCCGGCAAAACAGCCCCAGCATTTT
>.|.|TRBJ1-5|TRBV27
CASMGGGAALNQPQHF
TGTGCCAGCATGGGAGGCGGGGCAGCCCTCAATCAGCCCCAGCATTTT
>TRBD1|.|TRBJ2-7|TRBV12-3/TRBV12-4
CASSRQGRAGQYF
TGTGCCAGCAGTCGACAGGGTCGCGCGGGGCAGTACTTC
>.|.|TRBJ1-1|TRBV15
CATSRGIGPSNTEAFF
TGTGCCACCAGCAGAGGCATCGGTCCTAGCAACACTGAAGCTTTCTTT
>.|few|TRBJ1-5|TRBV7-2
CASRSNAGNQPQHF
TGTGCCAGCAGGTCAAATGCAGGCAATCAGCCCCAGCATTTT
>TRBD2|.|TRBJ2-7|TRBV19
CASSKTSGGSYEQYF
TGTGCCAGTAGTAAGACTAGCGGGGGCTCCTACGAGCAGTACTTC
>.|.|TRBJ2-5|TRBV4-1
CASSPYLGETQYF
TGCGCCAGCAGCCCCTACCTCGGGGAGACCCAGTACTTC
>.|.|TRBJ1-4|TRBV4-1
CASSQDETTGVTEKLFF
TGCGCCAGCAGCCAAGATGAGACAACGGGGGTTACCGAAAAACTGTTTTTT
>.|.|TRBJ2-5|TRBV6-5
CASRRLQETQYF
TGTGCCAGCAGGCGACTACAAGAGACCCAGTACTTC
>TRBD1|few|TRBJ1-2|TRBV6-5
CASRTGQNYGYTF
TGTGCCAGCAGAACGGGACAGAACTATGGCTACACCTTC
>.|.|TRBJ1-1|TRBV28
CASSGRTEAFF
TGTGCCAGCAGTGGGAGAACTGAAGCTTTCTTT
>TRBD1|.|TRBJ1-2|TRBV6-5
CASAQTGGSLYGYTF
TGTGCCAGTGCTCAGACAGGGGGTTCCCTCTATGGCTACACCTTC
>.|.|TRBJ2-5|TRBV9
CASSVDVEETQYF
TGTGCCAGCAGCGTAGACGTAGAAGAGACCCAGTACTTC
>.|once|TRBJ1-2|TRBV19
CARIPPPGLPIAYGYTF
TGTGCCAGAATTCCACCCCCGGGACTCCCCATAGCCTATGGCTACACCTTC
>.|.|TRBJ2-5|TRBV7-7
CASSLAGGQGETQYF
TGTGCTAGCAGCTTAGCGGGAGGACAGGGGGAGACCCAGTACTTC
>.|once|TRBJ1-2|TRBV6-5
CASGEPPPNYGYTF
TGTGCCAGCGGAGAACCGCCACCTAACTATGGCTACACCTTC
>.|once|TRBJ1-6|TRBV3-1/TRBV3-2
CASSPGGGHNSPLHF
TGTGCCAGCAGCCCCGGGGGAGGGCATAATTCACCCCTCCACTTT
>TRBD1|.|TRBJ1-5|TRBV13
CASSSDRGNQPQHF
TGTGCCAGCAGCTCCGACAGGGGTAATCAGCCCCAGCATTTT
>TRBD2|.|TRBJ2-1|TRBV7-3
CASSPSSGGYNEQFF
TGTGCCAGCAGCCCTTCAAGCGGGGGGTACAATGAGCAGTTCTTC
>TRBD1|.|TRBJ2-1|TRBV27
CASSHRDSGVDEQFF
TGTGCCAGCAGTCACCGGGACAGCGGTGTCGATGAGCAGTTCTTC
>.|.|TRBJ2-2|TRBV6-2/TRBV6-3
CASSYVGPGELFF
TGTGCCAGCAGTTACGTGGGGCCCGGGGAGCTGTTTTTT
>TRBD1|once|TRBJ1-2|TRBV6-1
CASSEAAGQVLRFNYGYTF
TGTGCCAGCAGTGAAGCGGCCGGACAGGTACTCCGATTCAACTATGGCTACACCTTC
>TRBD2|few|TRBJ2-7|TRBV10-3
CAISDGLAGTAAYEQYF
TGTGCCATCAGTGACGGACTAGCGGGAACCGCTGCCTACGAGCAGTACTTC
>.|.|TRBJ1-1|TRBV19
CASSIVQGRTEAFF
TGTGCCAGTAGTATAGTTCAGGGGCGCACTGAAGCTTTCTTT
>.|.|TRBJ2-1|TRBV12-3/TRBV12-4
CASRLVGHNEQFF
TGTGCCAGCCGACTAGTGGGGCACAATGAGCAGTTCTTC
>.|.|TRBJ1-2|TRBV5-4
CASSLAGQTNYGYTF
TGTGCCAGCAGCTTGGCTGGACAAACTAACTATGGCTACACCTTC
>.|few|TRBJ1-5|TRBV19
CASRRQAQGNQPQHF
TGTGCCAGTAGGCGACAGGCTCAGGGCAATCAGCCCCAGCATTTT
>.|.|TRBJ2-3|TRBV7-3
CASSLTGPDTQYF
TGTGCCAGCAGCTTAACTGGCCCAGATACGCAGTATTTT